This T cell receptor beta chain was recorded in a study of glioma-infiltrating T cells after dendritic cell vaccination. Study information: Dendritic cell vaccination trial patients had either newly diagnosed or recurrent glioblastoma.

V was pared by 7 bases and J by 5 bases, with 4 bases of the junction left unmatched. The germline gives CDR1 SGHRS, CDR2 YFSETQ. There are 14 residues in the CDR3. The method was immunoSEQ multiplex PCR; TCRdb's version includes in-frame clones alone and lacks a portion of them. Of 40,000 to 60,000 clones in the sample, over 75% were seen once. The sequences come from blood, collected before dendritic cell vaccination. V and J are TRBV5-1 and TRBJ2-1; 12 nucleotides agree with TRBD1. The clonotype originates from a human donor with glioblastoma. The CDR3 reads CASFRDRGHNEQFF. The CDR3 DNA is TGCGCCAGCTTCCGGGACAGGGGGCACAATGAGCAGTTCTTC.